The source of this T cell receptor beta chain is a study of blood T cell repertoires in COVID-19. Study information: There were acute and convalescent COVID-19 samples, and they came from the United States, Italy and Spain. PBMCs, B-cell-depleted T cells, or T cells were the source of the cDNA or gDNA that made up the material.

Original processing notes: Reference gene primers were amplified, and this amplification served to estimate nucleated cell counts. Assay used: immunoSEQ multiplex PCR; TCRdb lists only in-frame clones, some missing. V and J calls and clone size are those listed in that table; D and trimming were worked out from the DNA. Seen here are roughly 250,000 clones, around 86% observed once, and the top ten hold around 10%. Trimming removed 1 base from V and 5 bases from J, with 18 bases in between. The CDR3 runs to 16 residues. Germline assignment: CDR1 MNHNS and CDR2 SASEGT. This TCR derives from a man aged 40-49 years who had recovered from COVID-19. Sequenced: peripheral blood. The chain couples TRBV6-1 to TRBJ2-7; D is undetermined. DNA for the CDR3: TGTGCCAGCAGTGAAGTCTGGGCAGTAGTGTCTGACGAGCAGTACTTC. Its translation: CASSEVWAVVSDEQYF.